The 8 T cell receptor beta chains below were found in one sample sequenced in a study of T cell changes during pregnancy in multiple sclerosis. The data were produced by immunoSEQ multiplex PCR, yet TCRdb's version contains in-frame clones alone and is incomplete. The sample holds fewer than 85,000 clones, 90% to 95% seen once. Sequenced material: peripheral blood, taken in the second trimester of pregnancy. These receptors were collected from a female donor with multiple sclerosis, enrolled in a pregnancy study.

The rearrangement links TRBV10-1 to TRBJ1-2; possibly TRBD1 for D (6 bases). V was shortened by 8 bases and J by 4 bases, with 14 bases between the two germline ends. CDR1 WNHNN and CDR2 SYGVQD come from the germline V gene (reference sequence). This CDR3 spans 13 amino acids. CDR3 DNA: TGCGCCAGCCTTCCGGGACACGTCTATGGCTACACCTTC. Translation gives CASLPGHVYGYTF.

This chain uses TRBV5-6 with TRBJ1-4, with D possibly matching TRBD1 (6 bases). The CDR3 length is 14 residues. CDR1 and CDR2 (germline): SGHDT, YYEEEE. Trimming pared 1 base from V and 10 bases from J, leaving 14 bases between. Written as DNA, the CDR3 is TGTGCCAGCAGCTTGACAGGGTTTAAGGCAAAACTGTTTTTT. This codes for CASSLTGFKAKLFF.

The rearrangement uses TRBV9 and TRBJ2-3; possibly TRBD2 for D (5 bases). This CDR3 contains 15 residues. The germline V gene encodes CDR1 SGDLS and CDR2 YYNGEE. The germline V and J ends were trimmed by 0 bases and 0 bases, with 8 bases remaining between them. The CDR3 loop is CASSVVATSTDTQYF. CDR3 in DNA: TGTGCCAGCAGCGTAGTAGCGACTAGCACAGATACGCAGTATTTT.

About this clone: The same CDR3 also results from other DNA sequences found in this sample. The CDR3 spells CASSLNSYEQYF. CDR3 coding DNA: TGTGCCAGCAGCTTGAACAGCTACGAGCAGTACTTC. The chain couples TRBV5-6 to TRBJ2-7; D is uncertain. The CDR3 runs to 12 residues. The germline gives CDR1 SGHDT, CDR2 YYEEEE. V was shortened by 1 base and J by 3 bases, with 5 bases between the two germline ends. The full variable domain, rest sourced from reference TRBV5-6 and TRBJ2-7, is DAGVTQSPTHLIKTRGQQVTLRCSPKSGHDTVSWYQQALGQGPQFIFQYYEEEERQRGNFPDRFSGHQFPNYSSELNVNALLLGDSALYLCASSLNSYEQYFGPGTRLTVT.

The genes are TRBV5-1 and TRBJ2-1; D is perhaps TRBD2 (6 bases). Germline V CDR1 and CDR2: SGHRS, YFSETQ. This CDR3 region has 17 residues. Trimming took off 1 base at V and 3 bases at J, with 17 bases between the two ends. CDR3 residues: CASSLSFWGEVYNEQFF. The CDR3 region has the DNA TGCGCCAGCAGCTTGTCTTTCTGGGGGGAGGTCTACAATGAGCAGTTCTTC.

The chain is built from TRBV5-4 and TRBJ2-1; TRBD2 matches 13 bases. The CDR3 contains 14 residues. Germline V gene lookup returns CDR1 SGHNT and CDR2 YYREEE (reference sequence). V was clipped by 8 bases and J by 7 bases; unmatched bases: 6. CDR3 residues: CASGGGLAGNEQFF. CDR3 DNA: TGTGCCAGTGGGGGGGGACTAGCGGGAAATGAGCAGTTCTTC.

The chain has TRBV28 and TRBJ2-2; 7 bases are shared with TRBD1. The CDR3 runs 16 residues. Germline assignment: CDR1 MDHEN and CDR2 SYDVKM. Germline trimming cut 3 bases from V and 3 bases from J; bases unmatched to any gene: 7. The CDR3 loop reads CASSLWQGVDTGELFF. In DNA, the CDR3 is TGTGCCAGCAGTTTGTGGCAGGGGGTTGACACCGGGGAGCTGTTTTTT.

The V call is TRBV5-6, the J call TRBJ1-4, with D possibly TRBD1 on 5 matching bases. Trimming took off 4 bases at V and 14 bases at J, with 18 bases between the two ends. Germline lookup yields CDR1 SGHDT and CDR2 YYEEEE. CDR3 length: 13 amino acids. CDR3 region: CASSGTGVDKLFF. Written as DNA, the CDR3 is TGTGCCAGCAGCGGAACAGGCGTTGATAAGCTGTTTTTT.